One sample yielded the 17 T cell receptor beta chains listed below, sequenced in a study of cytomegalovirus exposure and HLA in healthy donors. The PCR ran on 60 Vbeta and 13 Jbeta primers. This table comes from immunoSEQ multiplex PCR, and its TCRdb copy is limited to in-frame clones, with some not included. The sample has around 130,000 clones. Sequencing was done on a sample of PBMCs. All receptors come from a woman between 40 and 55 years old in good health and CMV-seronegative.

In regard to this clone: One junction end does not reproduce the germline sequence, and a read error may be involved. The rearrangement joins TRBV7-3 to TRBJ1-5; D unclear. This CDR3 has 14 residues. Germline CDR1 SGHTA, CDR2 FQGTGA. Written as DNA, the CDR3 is TGTGCCAGCAGCCTCTCGGCGGGGAATCAACCCCAGCATTTT. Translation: CASSLSAGNQPQHF.

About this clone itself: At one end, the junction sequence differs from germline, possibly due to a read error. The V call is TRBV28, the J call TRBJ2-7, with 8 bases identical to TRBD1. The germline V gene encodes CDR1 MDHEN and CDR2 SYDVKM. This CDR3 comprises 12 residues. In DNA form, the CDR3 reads TGTGCCAGCAGTGGCATGGGACAGGTCAATGACTTC. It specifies CASSGMGQVNDF.

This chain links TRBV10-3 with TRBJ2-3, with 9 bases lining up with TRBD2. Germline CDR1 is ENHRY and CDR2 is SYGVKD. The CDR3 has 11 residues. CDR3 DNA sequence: TGTGCGGCGGGGGGGATGGATACGCAGTATTTT. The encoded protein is CAAGGMDTQYF.

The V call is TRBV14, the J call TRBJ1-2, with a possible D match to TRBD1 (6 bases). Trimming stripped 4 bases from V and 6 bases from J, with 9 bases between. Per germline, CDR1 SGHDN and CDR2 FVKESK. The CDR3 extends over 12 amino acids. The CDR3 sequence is CASSLQGNGYTF. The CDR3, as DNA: TGTGCCAGCAGCCTACAGGGAAATGGCTACACCTTC.

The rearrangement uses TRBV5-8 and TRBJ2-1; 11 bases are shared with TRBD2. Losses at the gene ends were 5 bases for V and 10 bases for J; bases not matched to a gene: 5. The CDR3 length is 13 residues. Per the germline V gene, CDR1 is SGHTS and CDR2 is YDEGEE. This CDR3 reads CASSPGLAAEQFF. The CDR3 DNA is TGTGCCAGCAGTCCGGGACTAGCGGCCGAGCAGTTCTTC.

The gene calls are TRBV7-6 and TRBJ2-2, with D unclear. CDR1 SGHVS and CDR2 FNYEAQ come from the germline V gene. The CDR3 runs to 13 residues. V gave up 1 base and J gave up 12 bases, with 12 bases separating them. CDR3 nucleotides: TGTGCCAGCAGCTTAGGACAATCCGTCCAGCTGTTTTTT. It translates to CASSLGQSVQLFF.

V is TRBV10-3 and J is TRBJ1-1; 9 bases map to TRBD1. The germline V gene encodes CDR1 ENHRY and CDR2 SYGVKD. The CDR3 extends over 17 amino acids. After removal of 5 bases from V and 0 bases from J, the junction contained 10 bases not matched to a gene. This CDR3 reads CAISRADRGSVNTEAFF. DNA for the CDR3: TGTGCCATCAGTAGGGCAGACAGGGGGTCGGTGAACACTGAAGCTTTCTTT.

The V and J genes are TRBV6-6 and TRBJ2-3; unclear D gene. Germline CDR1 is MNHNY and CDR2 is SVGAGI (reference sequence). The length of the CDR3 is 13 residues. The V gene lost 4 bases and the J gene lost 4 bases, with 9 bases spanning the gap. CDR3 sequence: CASSSLRADTQYF. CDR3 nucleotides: TGTGCCAGCAGTTCCCTACGGGCAGATACGCAGTATTTT.

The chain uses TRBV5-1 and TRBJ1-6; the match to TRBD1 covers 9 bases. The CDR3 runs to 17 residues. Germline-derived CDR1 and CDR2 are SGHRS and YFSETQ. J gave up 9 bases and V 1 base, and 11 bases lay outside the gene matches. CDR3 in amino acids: CASSLRGQGRNPSPLHF. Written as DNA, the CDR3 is TGCGCCAGCAGCTTGCGAGGACAGGGGAGAAACCCTTCACCCCTCCACTTT. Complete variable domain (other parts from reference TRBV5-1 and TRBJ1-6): KAGVTQTPRYLIKTRGQQVTLSCSPISGHRSVSWYQQTPGQGLQFLFEYFSETQRNKGNFPGRFSGRQFSNSRSEMNVSTLELGDSALYLCASSLRGQGRNPSPLHFGNGTRLTVT.

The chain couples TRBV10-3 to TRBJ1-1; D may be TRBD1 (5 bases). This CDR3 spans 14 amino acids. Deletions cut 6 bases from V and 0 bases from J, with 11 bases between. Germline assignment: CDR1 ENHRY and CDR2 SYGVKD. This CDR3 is CAIRAGQMNTEAFF. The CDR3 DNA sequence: TGTGCCATCAGGGCAGGGCAAATGAACACTGAAGCTTTCTTT.

The CDR3 here is CASSSVGRGELNEQFF. Here the CDR3 DNA reads TGTGCCAGCAGCTCCGTAGGGCGGGGGGAATTAAATGAGCAGTTCTTC. The chain links TRBV11-2 to TRBJ2-1; 8 nucleotides match TRBD2. The CDR3 spans 16 residues. CDR1 is SGHAT and CDR2 is FQNNGV in the germline V gene. The ends lost 4 bases at V and 7 bases at J; junction bases unmatched: 12.

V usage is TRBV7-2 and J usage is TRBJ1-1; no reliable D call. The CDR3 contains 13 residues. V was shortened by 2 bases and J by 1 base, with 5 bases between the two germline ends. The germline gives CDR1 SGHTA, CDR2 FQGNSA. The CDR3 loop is CASSLPGNTEAFF. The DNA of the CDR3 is TGTGCCAGCAGCTTACCGGGGAACACTGAAGCTTTCTTT. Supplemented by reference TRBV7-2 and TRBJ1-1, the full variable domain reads GAGVSQSPSNKVTEKGKDVELRCDPISGHTALYWYRQSLGQGLEFLIYFQGNSAPDKSGLPSDRFSAERTGGSVSTLTIQRTQQEDSAVYLCASSLPGNTEAFFGQGTRLTVV.

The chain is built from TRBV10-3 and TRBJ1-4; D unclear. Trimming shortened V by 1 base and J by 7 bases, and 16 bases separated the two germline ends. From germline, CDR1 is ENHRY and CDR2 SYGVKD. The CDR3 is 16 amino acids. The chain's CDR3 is CAISELYVQQSEKLFF. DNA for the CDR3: TGTGCCATCAGTGAGTTATACGTACAGCAGAGTGAAAAACTGTTTTTT.

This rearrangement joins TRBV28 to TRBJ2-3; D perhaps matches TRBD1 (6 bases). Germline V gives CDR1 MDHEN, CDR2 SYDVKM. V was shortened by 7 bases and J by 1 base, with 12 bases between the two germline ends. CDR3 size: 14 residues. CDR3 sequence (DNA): TGTGCCAGCAACCTTAACAGGGGCACAGATACGCAGTATTTT. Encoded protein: CASNLNRGTDTQYF.

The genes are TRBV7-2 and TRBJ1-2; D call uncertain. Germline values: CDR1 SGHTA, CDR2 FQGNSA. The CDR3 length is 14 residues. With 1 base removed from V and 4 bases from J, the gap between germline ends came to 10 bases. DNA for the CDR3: TGTGCCAGCAGCTTAGGAACCAGGTCCTATGGCTACACCTTC. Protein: CASSLGTRSYGYTF. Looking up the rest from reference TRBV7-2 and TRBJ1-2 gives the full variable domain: GAGVSQSPSNKVTEKGKDVELRCDPISGHTALYWYRQSLGQGLEFLIYFQGNSAPDKSGLPSDRFSAERTGGSVSTLTIQRTQQEDSAVYLCASSLGTRSYGYTFGSGTRLTVV.

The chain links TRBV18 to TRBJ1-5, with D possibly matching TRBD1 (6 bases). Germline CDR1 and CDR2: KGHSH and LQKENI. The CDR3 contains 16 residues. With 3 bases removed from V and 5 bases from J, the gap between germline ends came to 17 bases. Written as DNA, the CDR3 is TGTGCCAGCTCACCGATTGGGGGGGCAGGGCATCAGCCCCAGCATTTT. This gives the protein CASSPIGGAGHQPQHF. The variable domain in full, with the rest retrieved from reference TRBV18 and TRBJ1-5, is NAGVMQNPRHLVRRRGQEARLRCSPMKGHSHVYWYRQLPEEGLKFMVYLQKENIIDESGMPKERFSAEFPKEGPSILRIQQVVRGDSAAYFCASSPIGGAGHQPQHFGDGTRLSIL.

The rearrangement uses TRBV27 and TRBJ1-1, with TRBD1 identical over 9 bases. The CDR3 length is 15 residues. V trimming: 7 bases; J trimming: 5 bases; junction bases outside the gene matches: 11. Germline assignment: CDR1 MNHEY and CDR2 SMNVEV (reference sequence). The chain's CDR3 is CASNPPGTGNTEAFF. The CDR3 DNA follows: TGTGCCAGCAACCCTCCCGGGACAGGGAATACTGAAGCTTTCTTT.